These 19 T cell receptor beta chains share one sample of origin, sequenced in a study of blood T cell repertoires in COVID-19. Clones were sequenced by immunoSEQ multiplex PCR, and TCRdb holds only the in-frame ones, with some missing. This table holds 240,000 or so clones, approximately 85% found once. Sequencing input: peripheral blood. The receptors here all came from a woman in her sixties with active or convalescent COVID-19.

This chain links TRBV19 with TRBJ1-1, with D possibly being TRBD1 (5 bases). This CDR3 is 13 amino acids long. From germline, CDR1 is LNHDA and CDR2 SQIVND (reference sequence). Between the trimmed V and J ends, which lost 5 bases and 3 bases, there was a span of 10 bases. The CDR3 here is CASSRREDTEAFF. DNA for the CDR3: TGTGCCAGTAGTCGCAGGGAGGACACTGAAGCTTTCTTT. Full variable domain (missing parts from reference TRBV19 and TRBJ1-1): DGGITQSPKYLFRKEGQNVTLSCEQNLNHDAMYWYRQDPGQGLRLIYYSQIVNDFQKGDIAEGYSVSREKKESFPLTVTSAQKNPTAFYLCASSRREDTEAFFGQGTRLTVV.

The V and J genes are TRBV6-6 and TRBJ1-1, with TRBD1 as a possible D gene (5 bases). Trimming shortened V by 0 bases and J by 6 bases, and 17 bases separated the two germline ends. Germline CDR1 and CDR2: MNHNY and SVGAGI (reference sequence). This CDR3 spans 16 amino acids. CDR3 amino acids: CASSYSSTGGRAEAFF. CDR3 DNA: TGTGCCAGCAGTTACTCGTCCACCGGGGGGAGGGCTGAAGCTTTCTTT.

The V gene is TRBV7-2, the J gene TRBJ2-3; D uncertain. The V end was cut by 5 bases, the J end by 2 bases, with 5 bases between. The germline V gene encodes CDR1 SGHTA and CDR2 FQGNSA. The CDR3 sequence is 12 residues long. In nucleotides, the CDR3 is TGTGCCAGCAGCACTTTCACAGATACGCAGTATTTT. Protein product: CASSTFTDTQYF.

This rearrangement joins TRBV13 to TRBJ2-7, with 10 bases lining up with TRBD1. The germline gives CDR1 PRHDT, CDR2 FYEKMQ (reference sequence). The CDR3 totals 15 residues. The J segment lost 4 bases and the V segment lost 6 bases, leaving 9 bases of the junction unmatched. The CDR3 DNA reads TGTGCCAGCAGACCGACAGGGGGCGCTTATTACGAGCAGTACTTC. Encoded protein: CASRPTGGAYYEQYF.

This CDR3 reads CASRRQGNYGYTF. CDR3 sequence (DNA): TGTGCCAGCAGACGACAGGGAAACTATGGCTACACCTTC. V and J are TRBV6-5 and TRBJ1-2; 7 bases agree with TRBD1. Trimming cost V 6 bases and J 2 bases; bases outside gene matches: 3. Germline CDR1 and CDR2: MNHEY and SVGAGI. This CDR3 comprises 13 residues.

This clone occurred a few times. The rearrangement links TRBV19 to TRBJ2-5; 10 nucleotides match TRBD2. The V and J ends lost 6 bases and 5 bases, in that order; junction bases with no gene match: 12. This CDR3 region has 16 residues. The germline gives CDR1 LNHDA, CDR2 SQIVND (reference sequence). CDR3 DNA: TGTGCCAGTAGCCGGGGAGCGGGGGGGATAGGGGAGACCCAGTACTTC. Encoded protein: CASSRGAGGIGETQYF.

V and J are TRBV6-1 and TRBJ2-5; D uncertain. The germline V and J ends were trimmed by 0 bases and 5 bases, with 13 bases remaining between them. The CDR3 length is 15 residues. Germline-derived CDR1 and CDR2 are MNHNS and SASEGT. The CDR3 spells CASSEAIFSWETQYF. The CDR3 nucleotides are TGTGCCAGCAGTGAAGCCATATTTAGCTGGGAGACCCAGTACTTC.

V is TRBV23-1 and J is TRBJ1-4; D gene uncertain. TRBV23-1 is an ORF for which the function is uncertain. The CDR3 consists of 17 residues. V was pared by 10 bases and J by 5 bases, with 26 bases between. In DNA, the CDR3 is TGCGCCACCCTAATCGGGAGCTCCCGGACCCTCAATGAAAAACTGTTTTTT. Its translation: CATLIGSSRTLNEKLFF.

The chain links TRBV20-1 to TRBJ1-1, with a possible D match to TRBD1 (5 bases). This CDR3 spans 12 amino acids. The V gene lost 3 bases and the J gene lost 9 bases, with 14 bases spanning the gap. In germline, CDR1 is DFQATT, CDR2 SNEGSKA (reference sequence). CDR3 region: CSASGQGAQAFF. The CDR3 DNA follows: TGCAGTGCTAGTGGTCAGGGCGCCCAAGCTTTCTTT.

V usage is TRBV4-1 and J usage is TRBJ1-2; possible D gene TRBD1, 5 bases. Germline V lookup: CDR1 MGHRA, CDR2 YSYEKL. V was shortened by 5 bases and J by 0 bases, with 16 bases between the two germline ends. This CDR3 has 16 residues. CDR3 in DNA: TGCGCCAGCAGCAAAGTGGGGCTGGGCGCTAACTATGGCTACACCTTC. Residues: CASSKVGLGANYGYTF.

This clone was observed a few times. The V and J genes are TRBV7-8 and TRBJ1-2; D possibly corresponds to TRBD1 (5 bases). This CDR3 region has 14 residues. Germline loops: CDR1 SGHVS, CDR2 FQNEAQ. V lost 0 bases to trimming and J lost 5 bases, with 10 bases between them. This CDR3 reads CASSLAGGPYGYTF. The CDR3 DNA sequence: TGTGCCAGCAGCTTAGCGGGGGGACCTTATGGCTACACCTTC.

The chain has TRBV3-1 (or the pseudogene TRBV3-2) and TRBJ2-5; no firm D call. Per germline, CDR1 LGHDT and CDR2 YNNKEL (reference sequence). V lost 5 bases and J 1 base, leaving 11 bases between the germline ends. This CDR3 comprises 14 residues. In nucleotides, the CDR3 is TGTGCCAGCAGCACTTCCGCCCCCCAAGAGACCCAGTACTTC. Protein sequence: CASSTSAPQETQYF.

This clone has only one observation. V and J are TRBV18 and TRBJ1-3; the D gene is possibly TRBD1 (5 bases). The CDR3 sequence is 16 residues long. Trimming stripped 5 bases from V and 3 bases from J, with 17 bases between. Germline V CDR1 and CDR2: KGHSH, LQKENI. The CDR3 bases are TGTGCCAGCTCAAGGTCTGCGGGGGATAGTGGAAACACCATATATTTT. The encoded protein is CASSRSAGDSGNTIYF. The variable domain in full, with the rest retrieved from reference TRBV18 and TRBJ1-3, is NAGVMQNPRHLVRRRGQEARLRCSPMKGHSHVYWYRQLPEEGLKFMVYLQKENIIDESGMPKERFSAEFPKEGPSILRIQQVVRGDSAAYFCASSRSAGDSGNTIYFGEGSWLTVV.

The chain employs TRBV2 and TRBJ1-1, with no clear D. CDR1 SNHLY and CDR2 FYNNEI come from the germline V gene. The CDR3 extends over 14 amino acids. V gave up 6 bases and J gave up 2 bases, with 13 bases separating them. Written as DNA, the CDR3 is TGTGCCAGCAGCCGCGGCTATTTTAACACTGAAGCTTTCTTT. Protein sequence: CASSRGYFNTEAFF.

The sample holds one count of this clone. The chain uses TRBV3-1 (or the pseudogene TRBV3-2) and TRBJ2-7, with D possibly matching TRBD1 (5 bases). This CDR3 has 12 amino acids. Germline CDR1 reads LGHDT; CDR2 reads YNNKEL (reference sequence). Deletions cut 5 bases from V and 4 bases from J, with 9 bases between. CDR3 coding DNA: TGTGCCAGCAGCGCCCGACAGTACGAGCAGTACTTC. Its protein is CASSARQYEQYF.

The V call is TRBV24-1, the J call TRBJ2-3, with D possibly matching TRBD2 (5 bases). The germline gives CDR1 KGHDR, CDR2 SFDVKD. The CDR3 sequence is 13 residues long. Trimming cost V 7 bases and J 0 bases, with 7 bases left between them. The DNA of the CDR3 is TGTGCCACCAGAGAGGGTAGCACAGATACGCAGTATTTT. It codes for CATREGSTDTQYF.

The chain has TRBV11-2 and TRBJ2-4, with 13 bases fitting TRBD2. The CDR3 covers 17 residues. The V gene's germline CDR1 is SGHAT and CDR2 FQNNGV. The J segment lost 9 bases and the V segment lost 5 bases, leaving 13 bases of the junction unmatched. The DNA of the CDR3 is TGTGCCAGCAGCCACAGGACTAGCGGGGGCCCCGCGGCCATTCAGTACTTC. It encodes CASSHRTSGGPAAIQYF.

The chain recombines TRBV29-1 with TRBJ2-1, with 9 bases matching TRBD1. There are 12 residues in the CDR3. V was clipped by 5 bases and J by 9 bases; unmatched bases: 5. The germline V gene has CDR1 SQVTM and CDR2 ANQGSEA. The CDR3 coding sequence is TGCAGCGTTCCCGGGACAGGGAGTGAGCAGTTCTTC. It yields the protein CSVPGTGSEQFF.

Here the CDR3 DNA reads TGTGCCATCGGCAGACAGGGGCCTGGGGCCAACGTCCTGACTTTC. It translates to CAIGRQGPGANVLTF. The chain is built from TRBV10-3 and TRBJ2-6, with 8 bases that match TRBD1. The CDR3 sequence is 15 residues long. J gave up 2 bases and V 8 bases, and 5 bases lay outside the gene matches. CDR1 is ENHRY and CDR2 is SYGVKD in the germline V gene.